These T cell receptor beta chains were read from a single sample in a study of regulatory T cells in long-lasting Graves disease. TCRdb analysed the multiplex PCR reads with MiXCR anew, one entry per CDR3 protein. The data show roughly 400,000 distinct CDR3 sequences, with less than 25% seen just once and around 21% held by the top ten. The material was peripheral blood mononuclear cells (PBMCs), obtained when the disease was refractory, from a patient treated with antithyroid drugs. The receptors originated from a female donor with Graves disease. CDR3s include the opening cysteine and the closing phenylalanine or tryptophan. Each record gives: D gene, clone size, J gene, V gene, CDR3 DNA, CDR3 protein. D genes are given only for firm matches. The size of a clone is reported for some rows only, either as once, few or many, or as a class for expanded clones.

d_call: .; clone_size: .; j_call: TRBJ2-2; v_call: TRBV6-2/TRBV6-3; cdr3_nt: TGTGCCAGCAGTCCCCTTGGAGGGGGCGGGGAGCTGTTTTTT; cdr3_aa: CASSPLGGGGELFF
d_call: TRBD1; clone_size: many; j_call: TRBJ2-2; v_call: TRBV6-2/TRBV6-3; cdr3_nt: TGTGCCAGCAGTTACGGGACAGGGATTACCGGGGAGCTGTTTTTT; cdr3_aa: CASSYGTGITGELFF
d_call: TRBD2; clone_size: .; j_call: TRBJ2-7; v_call: TRBV13; cdr3_nt: TGTGCCAGCAGCCAAAGGACTAGAAAGTCCTACGAGCAGTACTTC; cdr3_aa: CASSQRTRKSYEQYF
d_call: TRBD1; clone_size: many; j_call: TRBJ2-5; v_call: TRBV12-3/TRBV12-4; cdr3_nt: TGTGCCAGCAGTTCAGCCCTGGGACAGGGGACTTACCGAGAGACCCAGTACTTC; cdr3_aa: CASSSALGQGTYRETQYF
d_call: .; clone_size: few; j_call: TRBJ2-1; v_call: TRBV27; cdr3_nt: TGTGCCAGCAGTCTTGGACGGAGCTCCTACAATGAGCAGTTCTTC; cdr3_aa: CASSLGRSSYNEQFF
d_call: TRBD2; clone_size: many; j_call: TRBJ2-5; v_call: TRBV7-9; cdr3_nt: TGTGCCAGCAGCAGGGGGACTAGCGGAACCGACTCAAAAGAGACCCAGTACTTC; cdr3_aa: CASSRGTSGTDSKETQYF
d_call: TRBD1; clone_size: .; j_call: TRBJ2-7; v_call: TRBV18; cdr3_nt: TGTGCCAGCTCGTCGACAGGGTTCGCCTACGAGCAGTACTTC; cdr3_aa: CASSSTGFAYEQYF
d_call: .; clone_size: many; j_call: TRBJ1-1; v_call: TRBV7-2; cdr3_nt: TGTGCCAGCAGCTTAGCGAACAGGAACACTGAAGCTTTCTTT; cdr3_aa: CASSLANRNTEAFF
d_call: .; clone_size: few; j_call: TRBJ1-3; v_call: TRBV3-1; cdr3_nt: TGTGCCAGCAGCCAGCTAGCTGGAAACACCATATATTTT; cdr3_aa: CASSQLAGNTIYF
d_call: TRBD1; clone_size: .; j_call: TRBJ1-5; v_call: TRBV19; cdr3_nt: TGTGCCAGTAGCCCACAGAGGACAGGGATGGACAATCAGCCCCAGCATTTT; cdr3_aa: CASSPQRTGMDNQPQHF
d_call: .; clone_size: .; j_call: TRBJ1-2; v_call: TRBV3-1; cdr3_nt: TGTGCCAGCAGCCAAGAACCGGGTACAATCTATGGCTACACCTTC; cdr3_aa: CASSQEPGTIYGYTF
d_call: TRBD1; clone_size: many; j_call: TRBJ1-2; v_call: TRBV12-3/TRBV12-4; cdr3_nt: TGTGCCAGCAGGGGGACAGGAGACTATGGCTACACCTTC; cdr3_aa: CASRGTGDYGYTF
d_call: TRBD1; clone_size: .; j_call: TRBJ2-7; v_call: TRBV6-1; cdr3_nt: TGTGCCAGCAGTGGCAAACCGGGACAGGATTCGCCCGACGAGCAGTACTTC; cdr3_aa: CASSGKPGQDSPDEQYF
d_call: TRBD2; clone_size: few; j_call: TRBJ2-7; v_call: TRBV20-1; cdr3_nt: TGCAGTGCTCCCAAAACTAGCGGGAGTATCTACGAGCAGTACTTC; cdr3_aa: CSAPKTSGSIYEQYF
d_call: TRBD2; clone_size: .; j_call: TRBJ2-7; v_call: TRBV9; cdr3_nt: TGTGCCAGCAGCCCCTTTGGGACTACCAGTTACGAGCAGTACTTC; cdr3_aa: CASSPFGTTSYEQYF
d_call: TRBD2; clone_size: .; j_call: TRBJ2-3; v_call: TRBV27; cdr3_nt: TGTGCCAGCAGTCCGCACCCTGGACTAGACGGCACAGATACGCAGTATTTT; cdr3_aa: CASSPHPGLDGTDTQYF
d_call: .; clone_size: .; j_call: TRBJ2-5; v_call: TRBV7-9; cdr3_nt: TGTGCCAGCAGCTTAGACGGGAGAGAAGAGACCCAGTACTTC; cdr3_aa: CASSLDGREETQYF
d_call: .; clone_size: .; j_call: TRBJ2-1; v_call: TRBV7-2; cdr3_nt: TGTGCCAGCAGTCGTCCTGGGACGTTAAAGTACAATGAGCAGTTCTTC; cdr3_aa: CASSRPGTLKYNEQFF
d_call: .; clone_size: many; j_call: TRBJ1-5; v_call: TRBV28; cdr3_nt: TGTGCCAGCAGTTTACAGGGGTCTTTTTCCAATCAGCCCCAGCATTTT; cdr3_aa: CASSLQGSFSNQPQHF
d_call: TRBD1; clone_size: .; j_call: TRBJ1-6; v_call: TRBV28; cdr3_nt: TGTGCCAGCAGCCCCGGGACAGGTCGATCACCCCTCCACTTT; cdr3_aa: CASSPGTGRSPLHF
d_call: .; clone_size: many; j_call: TRBJ1-2; v_call: TRBV6-5; cdr3_nt: TGTGCCAGCAGTTACTCGATACTGGGTGGCTACACCTTC; cdr3_aa: CASSYSILGGYTF
d_call: TRBD1; clone_size: .; j_call: TRBJ1-5; v_call: TRBV7-9; cdr3_nt: TGTGCCAGCAGCATCCGATGGGGGGACAGGATCCAGCATTTT; cdr3_aa: CASSIRWGDRIQHF
d_call: .; clone_size: few; j_call: TRBJ2-1; v_call: TRBV11-2; cdr3_nt: TGTGCCAGCCAAGGGCGGACCCTTAGCGATGAGCAGTTCTTC; cdr3_aa: CASQGRTLSDEQFF
d_call: TRBD1; clone_size: few; j_call: TRBJ2-7; v_call: TRBV11-2; cdr3_nt: TGTGCCAGCAGTACCGGGACAGGGACTACCCACGAGCAGTACTTC; cdr3_aa: CASSTGTGTTHEQYF
d_call: .; clone_size: many; j_call: TRBJ1-4; v_call: TRBV28; cdr3_nt: TGTGCCAGCAGTTTCCCCCAGGGGACTAATGAAAAACTGTTTTTT; cdr3_aa: CASSFPQGTNEKLFF
d_call: .; clone_size: few; j_call: TRBJ1-5; v_call: TRBV27; cdr3_nt: TGTGCCAGCAGCCCCGGGACCTTGAGTCATCAGCCCCAGCATTTT; cdr3_aa: CASSPGTLSHQPQHF
d_call: TRBD2; clone_size: .; j_call: TRBJ2-7; v_call: TRBV10-2; cdr3_nt: TGCGCCAGCAGGAACCCACTAGCGGACTACTCCTACGAGCAGTACTTC; cdr3_aa: CASRNPLADYSYEQYF
d_call: TRBD1; clone_size: .; j_call: TRBJ1-6; v_call: TRBV9; cdr3_nt: TGTGCCAGCAGCGTAGGAGACAGGGGCTTCTCCTATAATTCACCCCTCCACTTT; cdr3_aa: CASSVGDRGFSYNSPLHF
d_call: .; clone_size: .; j_call: TRBJ2-4; v_call: TRBV6-2/TRBV6-3; cdr3_nt: TGTGCCAGCAGTTCCCCAGGGGACATTCAGTACTTC; cdr3_aa: CASSSPGDIQYF
d_call: .; clone_size: .; j_call: TRBJ2-1; v_call: TRBV9; cdr3_nt: TGTGCCAGCAGCGTAGTTGACGGGGCCTCCTACAATGAGCAGTTCTTC; cdr3_aa: CASSVVDGASYNEQFF